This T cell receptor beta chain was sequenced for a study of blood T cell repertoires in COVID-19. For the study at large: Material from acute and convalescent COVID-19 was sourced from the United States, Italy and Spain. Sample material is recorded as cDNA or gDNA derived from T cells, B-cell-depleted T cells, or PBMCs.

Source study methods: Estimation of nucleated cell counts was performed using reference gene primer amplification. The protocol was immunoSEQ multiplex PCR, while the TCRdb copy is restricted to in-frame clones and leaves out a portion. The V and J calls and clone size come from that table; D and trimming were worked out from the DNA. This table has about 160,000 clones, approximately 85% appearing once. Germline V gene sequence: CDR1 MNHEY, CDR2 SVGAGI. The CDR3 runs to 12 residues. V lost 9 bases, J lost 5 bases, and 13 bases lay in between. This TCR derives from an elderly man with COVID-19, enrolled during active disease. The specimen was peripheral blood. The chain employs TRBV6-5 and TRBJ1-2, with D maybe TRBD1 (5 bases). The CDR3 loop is CASYRLGYGYTF. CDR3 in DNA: TGTGCCAGTTACAGGCTCGGGTATGGCTACACCTTC.